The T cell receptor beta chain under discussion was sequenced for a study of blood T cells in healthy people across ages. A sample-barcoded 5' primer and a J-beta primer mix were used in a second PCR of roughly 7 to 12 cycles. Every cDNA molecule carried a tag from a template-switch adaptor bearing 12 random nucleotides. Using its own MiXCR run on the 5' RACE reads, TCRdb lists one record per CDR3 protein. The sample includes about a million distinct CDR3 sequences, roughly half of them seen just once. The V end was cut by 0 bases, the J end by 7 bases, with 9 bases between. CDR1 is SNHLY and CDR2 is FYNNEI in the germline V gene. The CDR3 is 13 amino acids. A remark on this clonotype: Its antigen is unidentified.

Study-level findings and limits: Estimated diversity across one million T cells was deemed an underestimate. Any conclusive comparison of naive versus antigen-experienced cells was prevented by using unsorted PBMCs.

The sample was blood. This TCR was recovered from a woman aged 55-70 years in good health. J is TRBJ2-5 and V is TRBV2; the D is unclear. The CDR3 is CASSEANGGTQYF. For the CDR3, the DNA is TGTGCCAGCAGTGAAGCTAATGGTGGGACCCAGTACTTC.